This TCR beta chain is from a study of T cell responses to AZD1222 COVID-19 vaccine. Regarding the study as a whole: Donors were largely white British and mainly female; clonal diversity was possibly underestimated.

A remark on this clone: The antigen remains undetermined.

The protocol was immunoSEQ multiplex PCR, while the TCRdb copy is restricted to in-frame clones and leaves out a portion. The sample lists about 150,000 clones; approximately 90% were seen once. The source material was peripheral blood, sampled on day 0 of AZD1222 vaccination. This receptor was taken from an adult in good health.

The CDR3 loop is CASGLVLTGRNQPQHF. The CDR3 DNA is TGTGCTAGTGGTTTGGTATTGACAGGACGCAATCAGCCCCAGCATTTT. This chain connects TRBV12-5 to TRBJ1-5; perhaps TRBD1 as D (6 bases). Germline CDR1 LGHNT, CDR2 FRNRAP. V lost 0 bases, J lost 2 bases, and 11 bases lay in between. This CDR3 has 16 amino acids.